This entry lists 4 T cell receptor beta chains sequenced from one sample in a study of T cell changes during pregnancy in multiple sclerosis. Sequencing used immunoSEQ multiplex PCR; TCRdb keeps in-frame clones, though not all of them. Found here are about 45,000 clones, 85% to 95% of them singletons; the top ten hold 0.45% to 0.6%. The specimen was CD4+ T cells from peripheral blood mononuclear cells, collected in the third trimester of pregnancy. The receptors were gathered from a female donor with multiple sclerosis, enrolled in a pregnancy study.

This clone was seen a single time. The chain carries TRBV19 and TRBJ1-5; 12 bases match TRBD1. The CDR3 length is 15 residues. Germline V gene sequence: CDR1 LNHDA, CDR2 SQIVND (reference sequence). V shed 5 bases and J 5 bases; nucleotides not matched to a gene: 4. Written as DNA, the CDR3 is TGTGCCAGTAGTGCGGGACAGGGGGCACATCAGCCCCAGCATTTT. Encoded protein: CASSAGQGAHQPQHF.

CDR3 in amino acids: CAWTSEVAGGSYNEQFF. CDR3 bases: TGTGCCTGGACCTCGGAGGTAGCGGGAGGCTCTTACAATGAGCAGTTCTTC. This chain connects TRBV30 to TRBJ2-1, with TRBD2 matching 10 bases. The CDR3 has 17 amino acids. With V trimmed by 4 bases and J by 4 bases, 13 bases remained unmatched. Germline loops: CDR1 GTSNPN, CDR2 SVGIG (reference sequence).

The chain carries TRBV5-6 and TRBJ2-1, with D possibly matching TRBD2 (6 bases). The V gene's germline CDR1 is SGHDT and CDR2 YYEEEE. V shed 2 bases and J shed 4 bases, with 13 bases lying between them. This CDR3 contains 15 residues. The CDR3, as DNA: TGTGCCAGCAGCTTTCGGGAGAGGAGTTACAATGAGCAGTTCTTC. This encodes CASSFRERSYNEQFF.

V gene TRBV7-3 combines with J gene TRBJ2-3; 12 bases are a match to TRBD2. V lost 5 bases to trimming and J lost 5 bases; unmatched junction nucleotides: 8. The CDR3 spans 16 residues. Germline V gene lookup returns CDR1 SGHTA and CDR2 FQGTGA. Here the CDR3 DNA reads TGTGCCAGCAGCCCTCGACTAGCGGGAGAAGGAGATACGCAGTATTTT. Amino acids: CASSPRLAGEGDTQYF.